Below, 30 T cell receptor beta chains from the same sample are listed, as sequenced in a study of T cell repertoires and Cas9 in healthy adults. Some clones are missing from TCRdb's copy, which holds only in-frame ones; the method was immunoSEQ multiplex PCR. Altogether some 14,000 clones are present, around 90% being singletons, with the ten largest covering around 1.9%. The source material was Tregs (CD4+, CD25+, CD127-, CD137-, CD154-) from PBMCs; culture status not recorded. The receptors derive from a human donor in good health.

The gene calls are TRBV6-1 and TRBJ1-2; D unclear. The V gene lost 0 bases and the J gene lost 5 bases, with 13 bases spanning the gap. This CDR3 comprises 15 residues. The germline gives CDR1 MNHNS, CDR2 SASEGT. This CDR3 is CASSEAPVVGYGYTF. The CDR3, as DNA: TGTGCCAGCAGTGAAGCGCCGGTCGTGGGGTATGGCTACACCTTC.

The V and J genes are TRBV7-2 and TRBJ1-3; the match to TRBD1 covers 8 bases. J was trimmed by 2 bases and V by 5 bases; bases with no gene match: 5. CDR3 size: 15 residues. From germline, CDR1 is SGHTA and CDR2 FQGNSA. CDR3 loop: CASSRRTGPGNTIYF. CDR3 nucleotide sequence: TGTGCCAGCAGCCGAAGGACAGGGCCTGGAAACACCATATATTTT.

The chain is built from TRBV15 and TRBJ1-5; weak D call: TRBD1 (5 bases). The V gene lost 2 bases and the J gene lost 0 bases, with 17 bases spanning the gap. The CDR3 totals 18 residues. Germline V gene sequence: CDR1 LNHNV, CDR2 YYDKDF (reference sequence). The CDR3 nucleotides are TGTGCCACCAGCAGACATAAGACAGCCCAGTATAGCAATCAGCCCCAGCATTTT. Amino acid sequence: CATSRHKTAQYSNQPQHF.

CDR3 DNA sequence: TGTGCCATCAGTGATAATTCCAGGGTCGAGCAGTACTTC. It translates to CAISDNSRVEQYF. V and J are TRBV10-3 and TRBJ2-7; possibly TRBD1 for D (5 bases). Germline CDR1 reads ENHRY; CDR2 reads SYGVKD. This CDR3 has 13 residues. The V end lost 3 bases, the J end lost 6 bases, and 12 bases lay between the germline ends.

The V and J genes are TRBV7-2 and TRBJ2-5, with 9 nucleotides matching TRBD1. The trim removed 2 bases at V and 4 bases at J, leaving 14 bases unmatched. This CDR3 has 18 amino acids. Germline CDR1 and CDR2: SGHTA and FQGNSA. CDR3 loop: CASSLKLSWGQGGETQYF. The CDR3 DNA reads as TGTGCCAGCAGCTTAAAATTGTCTTGGGGACAGGGAGGAGAGACCCAGTACTTC.

The sample holds one count of this clone. V gene TRBV6-1 combines with J gene TRBJ1-1, with D maybe TRBD1 (5 bases). V was cut by 7 bases and J by 1 base, with 10 bases left in between. Germline loops: CDR1 MNHNS, CDR2 SASEGT. The CDR3 is 13 residues long. CDR3 residues: CASMGQANTEAFF. For the CDR3, the DNA is TGTGCCAGCATGGGGCAGGCGAACACTGAAGCTTTCTTT.

Concerning this clone: One end of the junction is discordant with germline, which a read error may explain. The V and J genes are TRBV7-7 and TRBJ1-1, with no clear D. The length of the CDR3 is 12 residues. Germline V CDR1 and CDR2: SSHAT, FNYEAQ (reference sequence). The CDR3 nucleotides are TGTGCTAGCAGCTTAGATCGGTCTGAAGCTTTCTTT. Protein product: CASSLDRSEAFF.

As for this clone: Germline is not matched at one junction end, which may reflect a read error. The J gene is TRBJ2-5, the V gene TRBV7-8; tentative D call: TRBD1 (6 bases). CDR3 length equals 13 residues. Per the germline V gene, CDR1 is SGHVS and CDR2 is FQNEAQ. CDR3 loop: CASSLSRGEAQYF. CDR3 in DNA: TGTGCCAGCAGCTTAAGCAGGGGAGAGGCCCAGTACTTC.

The J gene is TRBJ2-5, the V gene TRBV5-1; D might be TRBD2 (6 bases). This CDR3 contains 15 residues. CDR1 and CDR2 from the germline V gene are SGHRS and YFSETQ. Trimming left V 6 bases short and J 5 bases short, with 20 bases between. The CDR3 spells CASTMGGGVVETQYF. DNA for the CDR3: TGCGCCAGCACAATGGGCGGCGGGGTGGTGGAGACCCAGTACTTC.

DNA of the CDR3: TGTGCCAGCAGCCTCACAGGGTTGCCATCAGATACGCAGTATTTT. It codes for CASSLTGLPSDTQYF. V and J are TRBV7-2 and TRBJ2-3; TRBD1 might be the D (6 bases). Germline assignment: CDR1 SGHTA and CDR2 FQGNSA. Trimming shortened V by 5 bases and J by 4 bases, and 16 bases separated the two germline ends. This CDR3 comprises 15 residues.

By sample share, this clone is medium-sized. This sequence joins TRBV7-6 and TRBJ2-7, with D perhaps TRBD1 (6 bases). The germline V and J ends were trimmed by 5 bases and 0 bases, with 14 bases remaining between them. Germline V gene data show CDR1 as SGHVS and CDR2 as FNYEAQ. This CDR3 has 15 residues. The CDR3 DNA reads TGTGCCAGCAGCCTGCGTACGGGACACTCCTACGAGCAGTACTTC. Translated, it gives CASSLRTGHSYEQYF.

The chain is built from TRBV29-1 and TRBJ2-3, with TRBD2 identical over 11 bases. The CDR3 is made up of 17 amino acids. Per the germline V gene, CDR1 is SQVTM and CDR2 is ANQGSEA. V lost 7 bases, J lost 0 bases, and 12 bases stayed unmatched. The CDR3 loop is CSAVGLLAGVSTDTQYF. The DNA of the CDR3 is TGCAGCGCTGTTGGGCTACTAGCGGGGGTAAGCACAGATACGCAGTATTTT.

The rearrangement joins TRBV7-2 to TRBJ2-2; 8 nucleotides line up with TRBD2. This CDR3 is built from 14 residues. With 3 bases clipped from V and 5 bases from J, the junction kept 2 bases outside the gene matches. Per germline, CDR1 SGHTA and CDR2 FQGNSA. This CDR3 is CASSFRGGTGELFF. The CDR3 nucleotides are TGTGCCAGCAGCTTCCGGGGGGGGACCGGGGAGCTGTTTTTT.

Here the CDR3 DNA reads TGTGCCAGCAGTGGGGGCCCGGGGAGCACAGATACGCAGTATTTT. Translation gives CASSGGPGSTDTQYF. The chain employs TRBV2 and TRBJ2-3; the D call may be TRBD1 or TRBD2 (5 bases each). Germline CDR1 and CDR2: SNHLY and FYNNEI. Trimming took off 4 bases at V and 0 bases at J, with 11 bases between the two ends. The CDR3 has 15 residues.

J is TRBJ1-2 and V is TRBV25-1; no firm D call. The germline CDR1 and CDR2 sequences are MGHDK and SYGVNS. The CDR3 totals 11 residues. Trimming removed 3 bases at V and 8 bases at J, with 7 bases between. In DNA, the CDR3 is TGTGCCAGCAGTGAGAACGGCGGCTACACCTTC. It specifies CASSENGGYTF.

The CDR3 here is CASSQVQGALNGAFF. CDR3 nucleotide sequence: TGCGCCAGCAGCCAAGTACAGGGGGCGCTTAATGGAGCTTTCTTT. This rearrangement joins TRBV4-3 to TRBJ1-1; 9 bases align to TRBD1. The CDR3 is 15 residues long. With V trimmed by 1 base and J by 10 bases, 10 bases remained unmatched. Per germline, CDR1 LGHNA and CDR2 YSLEER.

The CDR3 bases are TGTGCCAGTAGTACTTTCTACTCCTACAATGAGCAGTTCTTC. This codes for CASSTFYSYNEQFF. The V gene is TRBV19, the J gene TRBJ2-1; D call uncertain. CDR1 and CDR2 from the germline V gene are LNHDA and SQIVND (reference sequence). This CDR3 contains 14 residues. Trimming removed 4 bases from V and 0 bases from J, with 7 bases in between.

This clone is termed medium-sized (0.01 to 0.1%). The DNA of the CDR3 is TGTGCCATCAGTGATCAGAGCCAGCCCCAGCATTTT. Amino acids: CAISDQSQPQHF. The chain links TRBV10-3 to TRBJ1-5; D is undetermined. The germline V and J ends were trimmed by 3 bases and 7 bases, with 7 bases remaining between them. Germline-derived CDR1 and CDR2 are ENHRY and SYGVKD. This CDR3 region has 12 residues.

The rearrangement links TRBV5-1 to TRBJ1-1; no reliable D call. Between the trimmed V and J ends, which lost 0 bases and 5 bases, there was a span of 17 bases. Per the germline V gene, CDR1 is SGHRS and CDR2 is YFSETQ. CDR3 length equals 16 residues. CDR3 DNA: TGCGCCAGCAGCTTGGGGGGTCTTAAGGGAAATACTGAAGCTTTCTTT. Translated: CASSLGGLKGNTEAFF.

The rearrangement joins TRBV7-2 to TRBJ2-7; a weak D match, TRBD2 (6 bases). This CDR3 contains 14 residues. V shed 1 base and J shed 2 bases, with 9 bases lying between them. Germline V gene lookup returns CDR1 SGHTA and CDR2 FQGNSA. CDR3 coding DNA: TGTGCCAGCAGCTTAGGACTAGGTCCCTACGAGCAGTACTTC. Translated: CASSLGLGPYEQYF. The whole variable domain, remainder taken from reference TRBV7-2 and TRBJ2-7, is GAGVSQSPSNKVTEKGKDVELRCDPISGHTALYWYRQSLGQGLEFLIYFQGNSAPDKSGLPSDRFSAERTGGSVSTLTIQRTQQEDSAVYLCASSLGLGPYEQYFGPGTRLTVT.

The chain recombines TRBV6-5 with TRBJ2-7; D is unresolved. V was pared by 6 bases and J by 1 base, with 4 bases between. Germline values: CDR1 MNHEY, CDR2 SVGAGI. The CDR3 consists of 11 residues. The CDR3 region is CASRGSYEQYF. CDR3 nucleotide sequence: TGTGCCAGCAGGGGGTCCTACGAGCAGTACTTC.

The chain recombines TRBV7-2 with TRBJ1-1, with a possible D match to TRBD1 (5 bases). Germline V gives CDR1 SGHTA, CDR2 FQGNSA. The CDR3 sequence is 12 residues long. The V end lost 2 bases, the J end lost 9 bases, and 10 bases lay between the germline ends. CDR3 region: CASSLKGRQAFF. The DNA of the CDR3 is TGTGCCAGCAGCTTAAAGGGGAGACAAGCTTTCTTT. Variable domain in full (rest from reference TRBV7-2 and TRBJ1-1): GAGVSQSPSNKVTEKGKDVELRCDPISGHTALYWYRQSLGQGLEFLIYFQGNSAPDKSGLPSDRFSAERTGGSVSTLTIQRTQQEDSAVYLCASSLKGRQAFFGQGTRLTVV.

CDR3 coding DNA: TGTGCCAGCAGTGTGCGGAGGGCAAACTATGGCTACACCTTC. This codes for CASSVRRANYGYTF. This chain uses TRBV2 with TRBJ1-2; unclear D gene. CDR1 is SNHLY and CDR2 is FYNNEI in the germline V gene. The CDR3 extends over 14 amino acids. Deletions cut 4 bases from V and 2 bases from J, with 11 bases between. The variable domain in full, with the rest retrieved from reference TRBV2 and TRBJ1-2, is EPEVTQTPSHQVTQMGQEVILRCVPISNHLYFYWYRQILGQKVEFLVSFYNNEISEKSEIFDDQFSVERPDGSNFTLKIRSTKLEDSAMYFCASSVRRANYGYTFGSGTRLTVV.

Worth noting for this clone: The same CDR3 can be traced to other DNA sequences in this sample. The chain couples TRBV28 to TRBJ1-1; D gene ambiguous. Germline V CDR1 and CDR2: MDHEN, SYDVKM. This CDR3 has 17 amino acids. The V end was cut by 1 base, the J end by 1 base, with 16 bases between. The CDR3 DNA sequence: TGTGCCAGCAGTTTATACTACCCTGACACCCGGAACACTGAAGCTTTCTTT. This encodes CASSLYYPDTRNTEAFF.

This chain joins TRBV6-1 and TRBJ1-2, with no clear D. Between the trimmed V and J ends, which lost 8 bases and 4 bases, there was a span of 8 bases. Germline V CDR1 and CDR2: MNHNS, SASEGT. The CDR3 has 11 residues. CDR3 sequence reads: CASLGTYGYTF. CDR3 nucleotide sequence: TGTGCCAGCCTCGGAACCTATGGCTACACCTTC.

Only one count was recorded for this clone. V gene TRBV19 combines with J gene TRBJ1-2; D uncertain. The CDR3 has 14 amino acids. Per the germline V gene, CDR1 is LNHDA and CDR2 is SQIVND (reference sequence). Trimming stripped 9 bases from V and 0 bases from J, with 14 bases between. The CDR3 reads CASGSPTANYGYTF. The DNA of the CDR3 is TGTGCCAGCGGGTCCCCAACAGCTAACTATGGCTACACCTTC. The full variable domain, its missing parts supplied by reference TRBV19 and TRBJ1-2, is DGGITQSPKYLFRKEGQNVTLSCEQNLNHDAMYWYRQDPGQGLRLIYYSQIVNDFQKGDIAEGYSVSREKKESFPLTVTSAQKNPTAFYLCASGSPTANYGYTFGSGTRLTVV.

The rearrangement uses TRBV30 and TRBJ1-1; D gene unclear. This CDR3 region has 15 residues. Germline loops: CDR1 GTSNPN, CDR2 SVGIG (reference sequence). The V and J ends lost 1 base and 4 bases respectively, with 16 bases between them. In nucleotides, the CDR3 is TGTGCCTGGAGTGCCCTACGAGGACGGGGCACTGAAGCTTTCTTT. Its protein product is CAWSALRGRGTEAFF.

The chain links TRBV6-4 to TRBJ2-1; 7 bases match TRBD2. Germline loops: CDR1 MRHNA, CDR2 SNTAGT. The CDR3 extends over 15 amino acids. V was pared by 3 bases and J by 2 bases, with 4 bases of the junction left unmatched. The CDR3 reads CASSETAGAYNEQFF. The CDR3 bases are TGTGCCAGCAGTGAAACGGCGGGGGCCTACAATGAGCAGTTCTTC.

The genes are TRBV7-8 and TRBJ2-3; D is unresolved. CDR1 and CDR2 (germline): SGHVS, FQNEAQ. The V gene lost 3 bases and the J gene lost 4 bases, with 5 bases spanning the gap. There are 12 residues in the CDR3. CDR3 in amino acids: CASSFFPDTQYF. In DNA form, the CDR3 reads TGTGCCAGCAGCTTTTTTCCAGATACGCAGTATTTT. The whole variable domain, filled in from reference TRBV7-8 and TRBJ2-3, reads GAGVSQSPRYKVAKRGQDVALRCDPISGHVSLFWYQQALGQGPEFLTYFQNEAQLDKSGLPSDRFFAERPEGSVSTLKIQRTQQEDSAVYLCASSFFPDTQYFGPGTRLTVL.

The chain is built from TRBV5-1 and TRBJ1-3; TRBD1 is a possible D gene (5 bases). Trimming cost V 2 bases and J 7 bases, with 22 bases left between them. The CDR3 length is 17 residues. The germline V gene has CDR1 SGHRS and CDR2 YFSETQ. The CDR3 sequence is CASSFGASNTLENTIYF. The CDR3 DNA is TGCGCCAGCAGCTTCGGGGCCAGCAACACTCTGGAGAACACCATATATTTT.